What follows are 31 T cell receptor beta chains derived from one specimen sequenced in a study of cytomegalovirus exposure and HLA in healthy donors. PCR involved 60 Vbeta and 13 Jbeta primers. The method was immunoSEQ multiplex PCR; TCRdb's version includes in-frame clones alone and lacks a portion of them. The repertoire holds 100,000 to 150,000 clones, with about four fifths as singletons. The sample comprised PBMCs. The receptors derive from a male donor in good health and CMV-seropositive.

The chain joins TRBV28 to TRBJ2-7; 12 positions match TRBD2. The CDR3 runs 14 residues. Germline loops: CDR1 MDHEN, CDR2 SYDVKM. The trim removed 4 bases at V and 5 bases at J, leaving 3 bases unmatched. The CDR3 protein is CASSSRLAGDEQYF. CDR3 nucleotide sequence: TGTGCCAGCAGTTCCAGACTAGCGGGAGACGAGCAGTACTTC.

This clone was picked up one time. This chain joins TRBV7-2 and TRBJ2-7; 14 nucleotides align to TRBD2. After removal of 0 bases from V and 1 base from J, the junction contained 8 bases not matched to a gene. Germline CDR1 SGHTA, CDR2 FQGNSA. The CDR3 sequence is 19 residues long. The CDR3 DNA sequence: TGTGCCAGCAGCTTAGCCCCGGGACTAGCGGGAGTAAGATCCTACGAGCAGTACTTC. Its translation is CASSLAPGLAGVRSYEQYF.

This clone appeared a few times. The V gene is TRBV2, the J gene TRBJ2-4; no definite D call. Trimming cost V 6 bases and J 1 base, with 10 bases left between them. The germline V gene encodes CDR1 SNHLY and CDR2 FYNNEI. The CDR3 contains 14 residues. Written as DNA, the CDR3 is TGTGCCAGCAGATCCCCAGCGGCCAAAAACATTCAGTACTTC. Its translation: CASRSPAAKNIQYF.

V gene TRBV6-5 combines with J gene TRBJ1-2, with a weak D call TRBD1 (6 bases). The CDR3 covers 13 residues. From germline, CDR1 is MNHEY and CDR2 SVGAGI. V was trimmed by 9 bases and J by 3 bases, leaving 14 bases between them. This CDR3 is CARAGQWHYGYTF. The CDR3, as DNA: TGTGCCAGGGCCGGACAGTGGCACTATGGCTACACCTTC.

CDR3 in amino acids: CASSRQEVNTEAFF. DNA of the CDR3: TGTGCCAGCAGTAGACAGGAGGTGAACACTGAAGCTTTCTTT. The chain joins TRBV6-1 to TRBJ1-1; TRBD1 is a possible D gene (6 bases). The V gene's germline CDR1 is MNHNS and CDR2 SASEGT. V dropped 5 bases and J dropped 0 bases, with 10 bases sitting between them. This CDR3 has 14 residues.

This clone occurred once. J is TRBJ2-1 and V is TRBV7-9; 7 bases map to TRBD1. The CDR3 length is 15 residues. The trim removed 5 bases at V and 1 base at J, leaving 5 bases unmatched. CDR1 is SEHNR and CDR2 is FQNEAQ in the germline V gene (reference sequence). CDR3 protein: CASSRDRESYNEQFF. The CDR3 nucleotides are TGTGCCAGCAGCCGCGACAGGGAATCCTACAATGAGCAGTTCTTC.

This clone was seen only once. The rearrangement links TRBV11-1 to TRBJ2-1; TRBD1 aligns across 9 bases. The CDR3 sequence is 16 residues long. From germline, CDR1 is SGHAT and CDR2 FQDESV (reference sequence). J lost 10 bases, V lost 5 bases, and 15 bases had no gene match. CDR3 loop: CASSIYRDRARGEQFF. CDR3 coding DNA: TGTGCCAGCAGCATTTACCGGGACAGGGCGAGGGGGGAGCAGTTCTTC. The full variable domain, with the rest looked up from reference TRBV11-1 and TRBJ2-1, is EAEVAQSPRYKITEKSQAVAFWCDPISGHATLYWYRQILGQGPELLVQFQDESVVDDSQLPKDRFSAERLKGVDSTLKIQPAELGDSAMYLCASSIYRDRARGEQFFGPGTRLTVL.

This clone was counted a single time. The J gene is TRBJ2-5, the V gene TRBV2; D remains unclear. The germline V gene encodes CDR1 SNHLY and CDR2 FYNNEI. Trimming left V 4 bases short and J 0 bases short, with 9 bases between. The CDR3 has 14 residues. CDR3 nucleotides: TGTGCCAGCAGTGCCAGATTGAACCAAGAGACCCAGTACTTC. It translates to CASSARLNQETQYF.

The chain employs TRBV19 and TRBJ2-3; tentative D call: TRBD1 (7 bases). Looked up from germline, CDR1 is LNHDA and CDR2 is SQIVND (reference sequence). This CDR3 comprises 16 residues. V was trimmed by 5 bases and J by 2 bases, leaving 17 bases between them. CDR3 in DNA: TGTGCCAGTAGTGGCGGGACAGAACCATCCACAGATACGCAGTATTTT. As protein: CASSGGTEPSTDTQYF.

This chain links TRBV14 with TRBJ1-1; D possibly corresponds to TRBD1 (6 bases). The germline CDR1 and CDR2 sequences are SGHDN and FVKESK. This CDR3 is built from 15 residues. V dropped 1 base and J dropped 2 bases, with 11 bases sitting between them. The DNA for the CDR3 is TGTGCCAGCAGCCAAGTCGGGGGGGCAAACACTGAAGCTTTCTTT. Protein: CASSQVGGANTEAFF.

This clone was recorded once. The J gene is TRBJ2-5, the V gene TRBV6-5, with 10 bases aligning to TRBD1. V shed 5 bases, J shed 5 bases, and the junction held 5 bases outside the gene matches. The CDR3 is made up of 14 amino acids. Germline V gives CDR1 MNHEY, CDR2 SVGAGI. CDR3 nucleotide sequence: TGTGCCAGCAGTGACAGGGGGCTTCGGGAGACCCAGTACTTC. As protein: CASSDRGLRETQYF.

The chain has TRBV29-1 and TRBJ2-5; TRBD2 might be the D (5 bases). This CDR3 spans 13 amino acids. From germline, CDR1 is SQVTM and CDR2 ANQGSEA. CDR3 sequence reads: CTVPRVGRETQYF. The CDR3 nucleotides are TGCACCGTCCCGCGGGTCGGCAGAGAGACCCAGTACTTC.

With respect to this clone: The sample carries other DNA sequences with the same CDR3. Here the CDR3 DNA reads TGTGCCAGCAGCTTACTAGCGGGAGTGGACGAGCAGTACTTC. Amino acids: CASSLLAGVDEQYF. The chain employs TRBV7-8 and TRBJ2-7, with 10 bases matching TRBD2. The CDR3 totals 14 residues. From germline, CDR1 is SGHVS and CDR2 FQNEAQ. Trimming cost V 2 bases and J 5 bases; bases outside gene matches: 3.

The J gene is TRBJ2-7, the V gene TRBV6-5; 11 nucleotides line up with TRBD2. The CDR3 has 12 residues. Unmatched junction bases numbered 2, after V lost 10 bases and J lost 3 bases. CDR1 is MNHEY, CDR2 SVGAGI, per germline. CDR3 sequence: CATLAGGYEQYF. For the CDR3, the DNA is TGTGCCACGCTAGCGGGGGGCTACGAGCAGTACTTC.

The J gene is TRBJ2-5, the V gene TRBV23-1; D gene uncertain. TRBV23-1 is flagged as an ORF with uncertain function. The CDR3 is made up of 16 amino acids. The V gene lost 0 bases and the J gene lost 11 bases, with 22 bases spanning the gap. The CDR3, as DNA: TGCGCCAGCAGTCAATCTAGGCGGCAAACCCCTCTGCGGCAGTACTTC. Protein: CASSQSRRQTPLRQYF.

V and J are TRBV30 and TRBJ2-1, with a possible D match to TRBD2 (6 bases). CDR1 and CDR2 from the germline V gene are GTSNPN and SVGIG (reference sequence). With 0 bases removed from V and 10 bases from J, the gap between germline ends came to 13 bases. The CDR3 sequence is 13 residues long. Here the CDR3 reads CAWSVRGAGEQFF. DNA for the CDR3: TGTGCCTGGAGTGTCCGAGGGGCGGGGGAGCAGTTCTTC.

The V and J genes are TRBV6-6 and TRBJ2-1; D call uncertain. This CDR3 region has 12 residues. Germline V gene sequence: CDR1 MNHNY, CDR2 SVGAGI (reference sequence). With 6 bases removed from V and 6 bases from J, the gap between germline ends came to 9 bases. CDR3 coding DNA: TGTGCCAGCAGCCCGACGGGCAATGAGCAGTTCTTC. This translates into CASSPTGNEQFF.

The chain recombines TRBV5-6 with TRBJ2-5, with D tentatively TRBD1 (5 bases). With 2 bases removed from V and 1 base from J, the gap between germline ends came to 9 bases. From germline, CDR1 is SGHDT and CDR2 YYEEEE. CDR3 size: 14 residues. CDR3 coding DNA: TGTGCCAGCAGCTTATCAGGGATCCAAGAGACCCAGTACTTC. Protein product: CASSLSGIQETQYF.

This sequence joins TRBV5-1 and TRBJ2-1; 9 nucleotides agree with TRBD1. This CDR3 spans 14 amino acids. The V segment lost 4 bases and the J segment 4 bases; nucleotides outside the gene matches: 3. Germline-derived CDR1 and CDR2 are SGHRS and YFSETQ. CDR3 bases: TGCGCCAGCAGCCACGGGACAGGGTACAATGAGCAGTTCTTC. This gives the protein CASSHGTGYNEQFF.

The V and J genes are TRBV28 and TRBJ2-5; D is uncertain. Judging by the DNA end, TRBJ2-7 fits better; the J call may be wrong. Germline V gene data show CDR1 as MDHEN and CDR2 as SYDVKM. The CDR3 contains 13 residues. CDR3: CASKSSHSYEQYF. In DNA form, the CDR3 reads TGTGCCAGCAAATCCTCGCACTCCTACGAGCAGTACTTC.

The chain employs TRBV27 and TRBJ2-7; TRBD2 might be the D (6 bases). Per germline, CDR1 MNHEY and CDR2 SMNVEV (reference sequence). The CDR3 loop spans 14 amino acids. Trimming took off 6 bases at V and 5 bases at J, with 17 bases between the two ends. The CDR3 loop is CASSLGTYQHEQYF. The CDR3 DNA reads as TGTGCCAGCAGCCTTGGGACTTATCAACACGAGCAGTACTTC.

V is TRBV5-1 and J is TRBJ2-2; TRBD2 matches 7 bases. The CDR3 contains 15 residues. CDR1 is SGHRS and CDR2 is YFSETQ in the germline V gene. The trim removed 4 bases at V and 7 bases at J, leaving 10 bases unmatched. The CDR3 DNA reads TGCGCCAGCAGCCCTGGGGGGGAGAGCGGCGGGGAGCTGTTTTTT. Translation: CASSPGGESGGELFF. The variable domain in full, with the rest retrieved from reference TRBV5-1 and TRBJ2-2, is KAGVTQTPRYLIKTRGQQVTLSCSPISGHRSVSWYQQTPGQGLQFLFEYFSETQRNKGNFPGRFSGRQFSNSRSEMNVSTLELGDSALYLCASSPGGESGGELFFGEGSRLTVL.

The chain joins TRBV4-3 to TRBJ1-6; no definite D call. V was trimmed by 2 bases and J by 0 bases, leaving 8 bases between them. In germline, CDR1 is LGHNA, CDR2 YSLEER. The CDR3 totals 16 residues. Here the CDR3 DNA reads TGCGCCAGCAGCCAATACGGGAGCTCCTATAATTCACCCCTCCACTTT. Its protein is CASSQYGSSYNSPLHF.

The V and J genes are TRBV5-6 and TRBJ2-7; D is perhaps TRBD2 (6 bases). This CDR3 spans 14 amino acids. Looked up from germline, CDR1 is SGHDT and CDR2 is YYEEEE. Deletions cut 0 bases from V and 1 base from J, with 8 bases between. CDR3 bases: TGTGCCAGCAGCTTGGCCGGAGGGTCCTACGAGCAGTACTTC. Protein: CASSLAGGSYEQYF.

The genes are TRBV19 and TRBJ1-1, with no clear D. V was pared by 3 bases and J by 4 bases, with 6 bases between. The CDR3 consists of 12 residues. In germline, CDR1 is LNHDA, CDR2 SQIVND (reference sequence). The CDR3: CASSIGPTEAFF. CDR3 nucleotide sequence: TGTGCCAGTAGTATTGGGCCCACTGAAGCTTTCTTT.

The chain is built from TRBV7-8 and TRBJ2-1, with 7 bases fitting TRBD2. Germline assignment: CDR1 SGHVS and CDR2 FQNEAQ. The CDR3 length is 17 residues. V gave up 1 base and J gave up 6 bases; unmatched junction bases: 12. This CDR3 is CASSLGRRERRRNEQFF. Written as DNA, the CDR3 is TGTGCCAGCAGCTTAGGTCGGCGGGAGCGACGGCGCAATGAGCAGTTCTTC.

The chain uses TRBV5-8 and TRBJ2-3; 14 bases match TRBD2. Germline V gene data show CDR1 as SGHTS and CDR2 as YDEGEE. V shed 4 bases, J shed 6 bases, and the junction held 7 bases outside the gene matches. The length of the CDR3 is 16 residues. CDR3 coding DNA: TGTGCCAGCAGCCTGGGACTAGCGGGAGTTGAGGATACGCAGTATTTT. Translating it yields CASSLGLAGVEDTQYF.

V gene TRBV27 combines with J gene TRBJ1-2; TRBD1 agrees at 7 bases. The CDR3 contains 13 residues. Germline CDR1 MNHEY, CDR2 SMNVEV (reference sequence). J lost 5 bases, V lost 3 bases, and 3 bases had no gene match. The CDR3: CASSFGQAYGYTF. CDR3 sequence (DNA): TGTGCCAGCAGTTTCGGACAGGCATATGGCTACACCTTC.

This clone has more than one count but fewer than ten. CDR3 sequence (DNA): TGTGCCAGCAGCTGGGGACTAGGTCCAGCCTACGAGCAGTACTTC. Residues: CASSWGLGPAYEQYF. The chain recombines TRBV7-2 with TRBJ2-5, with 8 bases that match TRBD2. The DNA end is a closer match to TRBJ2-7, so the J assignment may be wrong. This CDR3 spans 15 amino acids. Germline loops: CDR1 SGHTA, CDR2 FQGNSA.

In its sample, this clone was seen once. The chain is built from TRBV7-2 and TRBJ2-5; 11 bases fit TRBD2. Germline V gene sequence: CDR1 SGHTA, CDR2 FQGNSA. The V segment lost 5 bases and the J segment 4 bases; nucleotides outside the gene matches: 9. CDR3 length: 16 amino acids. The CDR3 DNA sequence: TGTGCCAGCAGCCCCCGGGTAGCGGGAGGGCTAGAGACCCAGTACTTC. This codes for CASSPRVAGGLETQYF.

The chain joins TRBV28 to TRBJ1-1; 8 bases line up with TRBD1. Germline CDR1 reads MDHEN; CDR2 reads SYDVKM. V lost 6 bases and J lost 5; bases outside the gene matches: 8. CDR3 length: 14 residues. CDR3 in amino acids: CASSLQGDWTEAFF. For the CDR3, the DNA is TGTGCCAGCAGCCTACAGGGGGATTGGACTGAAGCTTTCTTT.